The 18 T cell receptor beta chains given below trace back to one sample, sequenced in a study of shared clonotypes between healthy human individuals. The table came from immunoSEQ multiplex PCR; TCRdb's copy has only in-frame clones and leaves some out. This sample yields roughly 2.5 million clones, of which around 90% are seen a single time; over 0.12% belongs to the top ten. Sequenced material: naive CD4+ T cells sorted from blood. Subset described: CD45RA+ positively selected. These receptors were collected from a man aged 18 to 30 in good health.

The chain uses TRBV5-1 and TRBJ2-3; TRBD2 agrees at 7 bases. Unmatched junction bases numbered 7, after V lost 4 bases and J lost 2 bases. CDR3 length: 15 amino acids. From germline, CDR1 is SGHRS and CDR2 YFSETQ. Here the CDR3 reads CASSPGGGYTDTQYF. Written as DNA, the CDR3 is TGCGCCAGCAGCCCGGGCGGGGGTTACACAGATACGCAGTATTTT.

CDR3 nucleotide sequence: TGTGCCAGCAGCCTGGGGACAGGGTGGAATCAGCCCCAGCATTTT. It translates to CASSLGTGWNQPQHF. V is TRBV11-2 and J is TRBJ1-5; 9 bases match TRBD1. The germline V gene has CDR1 SGHAT and CDR2 FQNNGV. The V gene end was trimmed by 5 bases and the J gene end by 4 bases; junction bases not matched to a gene: 6. This CDR3 spans 15 amino acids.

V and J are TRBV27 and TRBJ2-1, with 12 bases lining up with TRBD2. The CDR3 contains 13 residues. CDR1 and CDR2 from the germline V gene are MNHEY and SMNVEV (reference sequence). DNA for the CDR3: TGTGCTACCTCTAGCGGGAGGGGAAATGAGCAGTTCTTC. Its protein is CATSSGRGNEQFF.

The chain employs TRBV30 and TRBJ1-2, with TRBD1 identical over 8 bases. The J segment lost 4 bases and the V segment lost 3 bases, leaving 4 bases of the junction unmatched. CDR1 GTSNPN and CDR2 SVGIG come from the germline V gene (reference sequence). The CDR3 loop spans 13 amino acids. CDR3 nucleotides: TGTGCCTGGAGGGGACAGGCTGGCTATGGCTACACCTTC. Amino acids: CAWRGQAGYGYTF. Looking up the rest from reference TRBV30 and TRBJ1-2 gives the full variable domain: SQTIHQWPATLVQPVGSPLSLECTVEGTSNPNLYWYRQAAGRGLQLLFYSVGIGQISSEVPQNLSASRPQDRQFILSSKKLLLSDSGFYLCAWRGQAGYGYTFGSGTRLTVV.

The CDR3: CASSYPQGTATEAFF. DNA for the CDR3: TGTGCCAGCAGTTACCCCCAGGGCACAGCCACTGAAGCTTTCTTT. This chain uses TRBV6-6 with TRBJ1-1; perhaps TRBD1 as D (5 bases). The CDR3 is 15 residues long. V lost 2 bases and J lost 4, with 14 bases in between. Germline CDR1 is MNHNY and CDR2 is SVGAGI (reference sequence).

The rearrangement links TRBV11-2 to TRBJ1-1, with D unresolved. This CDR3 is built from 13 residues. The germline V and J ends were trimmed by 1 base and 9 bases, with 12 bases remaining between them. Germline assignment: CDR1 SGHAT and CDR2 FQNNGV. CDR3 sequence: CASSLGGVEKAFF. CDR3 DNA sequence: TGTGCCAGCAGCTTAGGCGGGGTTGAAAAAGCTTTCTTT.

V is TRBV7-8 and J is TRBJ2-7; D is perhaps TRBD2 (5 bases). V lost 5 bases and J 0 bases, leaving 17 bases between the germline ends. The CDR3 runs to 16 residues. Germline loops: CDR1 SGHVS, CDR2 FQNEAQ. The CDR3 reads CASSPPPGEISYEQYF. CDR3 bases: TGTGCCAGCAGCCCCCCTCCTGGGGAGATCTCCTACGAGCAGTACTTC. Full variable domain (missing parts from reference TRBV7-8 and TRBJ2-7): GAGVSQSPRYKVAKRGQDVALRCDPISGHVSLFWYQQALGQGPEFLTYFQNEAQLDKSGLPSDRFFAERPEGSVSTLKIQRTQQEDSAVYLCASSPPPGEISYEQYFGPGTRLTVT.

The CDR3 DNA sequence: TGTGCCAGCAGTCAAACTAGCGGGAGTCTTGAGCAGTTCTTC. Translated: CASSQTSGSLEQFF. This chain links TRBV27 with TRBJ2-1, with 11 bases aligning to TRBD2. CDR1 and CDR2 (germline): MNHEY, SMNVEV (reference sequence). This CDR3 contains 14 residues. The ends lost 5 bases at V and 9 bases at J; junction bases unmatched: 6.

With regard to this clone: The sample holds other DNA sequences that translate to the same CDR3. This chain uses TRBV5-6 with TRBJ2-6; a possible D gene is TRBD1 (5 bases). The ends were cut back, 1 base at V and 4 bases at J, with 9 bases in the middle. CDR1 SGHDT and CDR2 YYEEEE come from the germline V gene. CDR3 length: 15 residues. In DNA, the CDR3 is TGTGCCAGCAGCTTGACAGGTCTGGGGGCCAACGTCCTGACTTTC. This translates into CASSLTGLGANVLTF. Filled out from reference TRBV5-6 and TRBJ2-6, the complete variable domain reads DAGVTQSPTHLIKTRGQQVTLRCSPKSGHDTVSWYQQALGQGPQFIFQYYEEEERQRGNFPDRFSGHQFPNYSSELNVNALLLGDSALYLCASSLTGLGANVLTFGAGSRLTVL.

In DNA, the CDR3 is TGTGCCAGCAACCCCGGGAGCAGAAAAGAGACCCAGTACTTC. Residues: CASNPGSRKETQYF. This chain joins TRBV28 and TRBJ2-5, with D perhaps TRBD2 (6 bases). CDR1 MDHEN and CDR2 SYDVKM come from the germline V gene. V was trimmed by 7 bases and J by 3 bases, leaving 15 bases between them. The CDR3 is made up of 14 amino acids. The entire variable domain, with the rest obtained from reference TRBV28 and TRBJ2-5, is as follows: DVKVTQSSRYLVKRTGEKVFLECVQDMDHENMFWYRQDPGLGLRLIYFSYDVKMKEKGDIPEGYSVSREKKERFSLILESASTNQTSMYLCASNPGSRKETQYFGPGTRLLVL.

The rearrangement links TRBV6-6 to TRBJ2-1; no clear D. Germline-derived CDR1 and CDR2 are MNHNY and SVGAGI (reference sequence). The V end lost 5 bases, the J end lost 12 bases, and 14 bases lay between the germline ends. This CDR3 has 12 amino acids. As DNA, the CDR3 is TGTGCCAGCAGTGCCCCAAGTCTAGTGCAGTTCTTC. It translates to CASSAPSLVQFF.

The chain is built from TRBV9 and TRBJ1-3; D ambiguous. The length of the CDR3 is 14 residues. Germline CDR1 reads SGDLS; CDR2 reads YYNGEE. The V end was cut by 0 bases, the J end by 2 bases, with 6 bases between. CDR3 DNA sequence: TGTGCCAGCAGCGTAGGAGCGGCTGGAAACACCATATATTTT. It encodes CASSVGAAGNTIYF. The full variable domain, in which reference TRBV9 and TRBJ1-3 provide the parts outside the CDR3, is DSGVTQTPKHLITATGQRVTLRCSPRSGDLSVYWYQQSLDQGLQFLIQYYNGEERAKGNILERFSAQQFPDLHSELNLSSLELGDSALYFCASSVGAAGNTIYFGEGSWLTVV.

The rearrangement links TRBV30 to TRBJ2-2, with D tentatively TRBD2 (6 bases). Germline CDR1 GTSNPN, CDR2 SVGIG (reference sequence). V was shortened by 1 base and J by 0 bases, with 15 bases between the two germline ends. This CDR3 is 17 amino acids long. The CDR3 region is CAWSDLRRGANTGELFF. In DNA form, the CDR3 reads TGTGCCTGGAGTGACCTTAGACGCGGGGCGAACACCGGGGAGCTGTTTTTT.

This rearrangement joins TRBV6-5 to TRBJ2-7; no clear D. Trimming left V 5 bases short and J 2 bases short, with 16 bases between. Looked up from germline, CDR1 is MNHEY and CDR2 is SVGAGI. The CDR3 consists of 15 residues. CDR3 region: CASSRGVKETYEQYF. The CDR3 coding sequence is TGTGCCAGCAGTCGCGGCGTAAAGGAGACCTACGAGCAGTACTTC.

V usage is TRBV20-1 and J usage is TRBJ2-7; no clear D. CDR3 length: 11 residues. Germline loops: CDR1 DFQATT, CDR2 SNEGSKA (reference sequence). Trimming removed 6 bases at V and 2 bases at J, with 8 bases between. CDR3 residues: CSAPKPYEQYF. In DNA form, the CDR3 reads TGCAGTGCCCCAAAGCCCTACGAGCAGTACTTC.

About this clone: Other DNA sequences from this sample encode an identical CDR3 as well. The chain has TRBV30 and TRBJ1-6; maybe TRBD1 (5 bases). CDR3 length: 13 residues. Germline V CDR1 and CDR2: GTSNPN, SVGIG (reference sequence). V lost 2 bases, J lost 7 bases, and 9 bases lay in between. CDR3: CAWSSQGNSPLHF. CDR3 coding DNA: TGTGCCTGGAGTAGTCAGGGAAATTCACCCCTCCACTTT.

The chain has TRBV10-3 and TRBJ2-7, with TRBD1 matching 7 bases. V was pared by 6 bases and J by 1 base, with 6 bases of the junction left unmatched. The CDR3 length is 14 residues. Per the germline V gene, CDR1 is ENHRY and CDR2 is SYGVKD. The CDR3 loop reads CAISRTGPSYEQYF. CDR3 nucleotides: TGTGCCATCAGCAGGACAGGCCCATCCTACGAGCAGTACTTC.

The V call is TRBV7-2, the J call TRBJ1-6; D is undetermined. The CDR3 loop spans 12 amino acids. Trimming took off 4 bases at V and 7 bases at J, with 5 bases between the two ends. Germline CDR1 reads SGHTA; CDR2 reads FQGNSA. The DNA of the CDR3 is TGTGCCAGCAGCTCCCTCAATTCACCCCTCCACTTT. It specifies CASSSLNSPLHF.